This T cell receptor beta chain is from a study of a mutant IDH1 vaccine in newly diagnosed glioma. About the study: Treated patients had a mean age of approximately 40 years and an approximately 62% male, around 40% female split. Patients previously underwent radiotherapy, temozolomide, or both, and most underwent both.

Notes on this clone: Its cognate antigen is unknown.

V gave up 0 bases and J gave up 2 bases, with 8 bases separating them. The length of the CDR3 is 14 residues. Germline V gene lookup returns CDR1 MNHEY and CDR2 SMNVEV (reference sequence). Sequenced by immunoSEQ multiplex PCR; TCRdb stores in-frame clones only, minus some. The sample records 70,000 to 100,000 clones, around 90% being singletons. The time point: week 5, during vaccination. A 20-mer mutant IDH1 peptide at 300 ug was injected subcutaneously with topical imiquimod. Patients carried new grade 3 or 4 IDH1-mutant astrocytomas lacking nuclear ATRX. The sequenced sample was PBMCs, obtained from a glioma patient whose treatment included an IDH1 peptide vaccine. The clonotype was recovered from a woman in her 50s with glioma. The V gene is TRBV27, the J gene TRBJ2-7; D perhaps matches TRBD1 (5 bases). In DNA form, the CDR3 reads TGTGCCAGCAGTTTATCGAGGACAACCTACGAGCAGTACTTC. It translates to CASSLSRTTYEQYF.